The next 7 T cell receptor beta chains were all read from a single sample in a study of siplizumab effects on memory and regulatory T cells. TCRdb's table, derived via immunoSEQ multiplex PCR, lists solely in-frame clones and lacks some. This table holds 100,000 or so clones, about 90% found once. Input material: Tregs sorted from blood. These receptors all stem from a human donor in good health.

The CDR3, as DNA: TGTGCCAGTAGTCGGCGGACTGGACAAGAGACCCAGTACTTC. Its protein product is CASSRRTGQETQYF. V usage is TRBV19 and J usage is TRBJ2-5; perhaps TRBD2 as D (5 bases). This CDR3 is built from 14 residues. The V and J ends lost 5 bases and 2 bases respectively, with 12 bases between them. Looked up from germline, CDR1 is LNHDA and CDR2 is SQIVND (reference sequence). Full variable domain (remainder filled in from reference TRBV19 and TRBJ2-5): DGGITQSPKYLFRKEGQNVTLSCEQNLNHDAMYWYRQDPGQGLRLIYYSQIVNDFQKGDIAEGYSVSREKKESFPLTVTSAQKNPTAFYLCASSRRTGQETQYFGPGTRLLVL.

The J gene is TRBJ2-7, the V gene TRBV10-3, with 9 bases fitting TRBD2. The ends lost 10 bases at V and 3 bases at J; junction bases unmatched: 7. The CDR3 consists of 13 residues. CDR1 is ENHRY, CDR2 SYGVKD, per germline. The DNA of the CDR3 is TGTGCCAACTCGCGGGAGGGCCTCTACGAGCAGTACTTC. It specifies CANSREGLYEQYF.

This chain links TRBV5-1 with TRBJ2-2, with 10 bases that match TRBD1. Germline CDR1 is SGHRS and CDR2 is YFSETQ. V dropped 1 base and J dropped 7; count of bases not matched to a gene: 7. This CDR3 has 16 residues. The CDR3 nucleotides read TGCGCCAGCAGCTTGTGGGAGACAGGGGGCTTCGGGGAGCTGTTTTTT. It encodes CASSLWETGGFGELFF.

DNA of the CDR3: TGTGCCAGCAGCTTACCCGGACTAGTTTGGGGCGGGGAGCTGTTTTTT. This gives the protein CASSLPGLVWGGELFF. The chain couples TRBV7-9 to TRBJ2-2, with 7 bases identical to TRBD2. Germline CDR1 SEHNR, CDR2 FQNEAQ (reference sequence). The CDR3 length is 16 residues. Trimming cost V 2 bases and J 7 bases; bases outside gene matches: 10.

The V gene is TRBV5-1, the J gene TRBJ2-1; perhaps TRBD1 as D (7 bases). V was trimmed by 3 bases and J by 4 bases, leaving 17 bases between them. The CDR3 is made up of 16 amino acids. Per the germline V gene, CDR1 is SGHRS and CDR2 is YFSETQ. CDR3 in DNA: TGCGCCAGCAGCTCCCAGGGGGGTCTTACTTACAATGAGCAGTTCTTC. Amino acid sequence: CASSSQGGLTYNEQFF.

V usage is TRBV2 and J usage is TRBJ2-5; 13 positions agree with TRBD2. This CDR3 is 15 amino acids long. The V segment lost 8 bases and the J segment 5 bases; nucleotides outside the gene matches: 8. Per the germline V gene, CDR1 is SNHLY and CDR2 is FYNNEI. The CDR3 loop reads CASGGRTSGSETQYF. In DNA form, the CDR3 reads TGTGCCAGCGGCGGACGGACTAGCGGGAGCGAGACCCAGTACTTC. The whole variable domain, filled in from reference TRBV2 and TRBJ2-5, reads EPEVTQTPSHQVTQMGQEVILRCVPISNHLYFYWYRQILGQKVEFLVSFYNNEISEKSEIFDDQFSVERPDGSNFTLKIRSTKLEDSAMYFCASGGRTSGSETQYFGPGTRLLVL.

Here the CDR3 DNA reads TGCGCCAGCAGCTTTACAGGGAGGGGCCTCTACGAGCAGTACTTC. Amino acid sequence: CASSFTGRGLYEQYF. The genes are TRBV5-1 and TRBJ2-7, with a tentative D call TRBD2 (7 bases). This CDR3 comprises 15 residues. The V gene's germline CDR1 is SGHRS and CDR2 YFSETQ. The V end lost 2 bases, the J end lost 3 bases, and 15 bases lay between the germline ends.